This TCR beta chain was observed in a study of Graves' ophthalmopathy and Graves' hyperthyroidism. Amplification from RNA transcripts yielded the TCR beta CDR3 regions. After a first-round RT-PCR with HTBI primers, a second-round multiplex PCR was run. TCRdb re-called the multiplex PCR reads through MiXCR, storing one row per CDR3 protein. The sample records over a million distinct CDR3 sequences, roughly 35% being singletons. This clonotype turned up a few times. Its cognate antigen is unknown. Whole-study findings and limits: A classifier, a 13-signature model, separated ophthalmopathy from stable hyperthyroidism with nearly 90% sensitivity and 81.08% specificity. Blood contained most expanded thyroid clonotypes exceeding 0.001 frequency.

CDR1 is DFQATT and CDR2 is SNEGSKA in the germline V gene (reference sequence). CDR3 length: 16 residues. V was cut by 0 bases and J by 3 bases, with 17 bases left in between. The chain combines TRBV20-1 with TRBJ2-5, with D perhaps TRBD2 (6 bases). This receptor was identified in an adult man with Graves' hyperthyroidism. The material sequenced was peripheral blood or thyroid tissue (not recorded which). The CDR3 DNA is TGCAGTGCTAGAGATCTTCGGGAGTCCTTAAAAGAGACCCAGTACTTC. This codes for CSARDLRESLKETQYF.